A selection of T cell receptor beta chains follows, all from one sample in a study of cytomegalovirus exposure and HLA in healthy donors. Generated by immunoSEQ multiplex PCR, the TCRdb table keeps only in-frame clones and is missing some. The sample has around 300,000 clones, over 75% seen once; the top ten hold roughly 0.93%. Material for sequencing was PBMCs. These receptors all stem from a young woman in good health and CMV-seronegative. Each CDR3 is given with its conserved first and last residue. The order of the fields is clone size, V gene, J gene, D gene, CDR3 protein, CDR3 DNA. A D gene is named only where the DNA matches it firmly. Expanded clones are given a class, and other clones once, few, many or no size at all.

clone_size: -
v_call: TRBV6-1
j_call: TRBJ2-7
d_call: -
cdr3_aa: CASFKGTRISYEQYF
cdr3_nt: TGTGCCAGCTTCAAAGGGACTCGAATCTCCTACGAGCAGTACTTC

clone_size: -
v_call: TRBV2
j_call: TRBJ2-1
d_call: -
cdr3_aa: CATHGGLTGRIEQFF
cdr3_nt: TGTGCCACACATGGGGGGTTGACAGGGAGAATTGAGCAGTTCTTC

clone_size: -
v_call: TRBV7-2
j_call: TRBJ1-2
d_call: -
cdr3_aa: CASSLVSNYGYTF
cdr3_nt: TGTGCCAGCAGCTTAGTGAGTAACTATGGCTACACCTTC

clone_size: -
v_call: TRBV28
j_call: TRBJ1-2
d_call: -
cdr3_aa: CASSMAAIYGYTF
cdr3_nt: TGTGCCAGCAGTATGGCGGCGATATATGGCTACACCTTC

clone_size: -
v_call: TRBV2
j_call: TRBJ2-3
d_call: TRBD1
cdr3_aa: CASRTGGSRVDTQYF
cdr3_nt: TGTGCCAGCAGGACAGGGGGCTCGAGAGTAGATACGCAGTATTTT

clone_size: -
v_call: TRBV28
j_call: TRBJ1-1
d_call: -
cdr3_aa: CASSVGGNTEAFF
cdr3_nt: TGTGCCAGCTCGGTCGGGGGGAACACTGAAGCTTTCTTT

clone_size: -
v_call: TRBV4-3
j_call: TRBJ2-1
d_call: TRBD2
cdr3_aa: CASSQDLGLAGGLAYNEQFF
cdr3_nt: TGCGCCAGCAGCCAAGATTTGGGACTAGCGGGGGGACTCGCCTACAATGAGCAGTTCTTC

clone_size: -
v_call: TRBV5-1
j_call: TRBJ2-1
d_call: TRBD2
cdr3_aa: CASRNSRLAAYNEQFF
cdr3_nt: TGCGCCAGCAGGAATTCGAGACTAGCGGCCTACAATGAGCAGTTCTTC

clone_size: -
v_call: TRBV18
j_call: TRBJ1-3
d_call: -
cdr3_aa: CASSPDSPGNTIYF
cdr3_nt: TGTGCCAGCTCACCGGACAGCCCTGGAAACACCATATATTTT

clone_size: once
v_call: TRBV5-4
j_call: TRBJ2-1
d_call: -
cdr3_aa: CASSLATGGAYNEQFF
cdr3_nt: TGTGCCAGCAGCTTGGCCACAGGAGGGGCCTACAATGAGCAGTTCTTC

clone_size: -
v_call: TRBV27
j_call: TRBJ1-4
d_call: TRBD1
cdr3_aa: CASSLTGAGEKLFF
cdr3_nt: TGTGCCAGCAGTTTAACAGGGGCGGGTGAAAAACTGTTTTTT

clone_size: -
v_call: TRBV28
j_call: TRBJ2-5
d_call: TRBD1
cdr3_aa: CASKPIGTGIEETQYF
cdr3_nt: TGTGCCAGCAAACCCATCGGGACAGGGATCGAAGAGACCCAGTACTTC

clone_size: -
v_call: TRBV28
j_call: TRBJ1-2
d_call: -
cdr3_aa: CASSSTGGYTF
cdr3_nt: TGTGCCAGCAGTTCCACAGGTGGCTACACCTTC

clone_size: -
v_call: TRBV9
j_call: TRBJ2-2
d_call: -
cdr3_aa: CASSPRTNTGELFF
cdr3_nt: TGTGCCAGCAGCCCGCGGACAAACACCGGGGAGCTGTTTTTT

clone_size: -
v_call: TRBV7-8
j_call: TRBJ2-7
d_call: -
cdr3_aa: CASSFRDEQYF
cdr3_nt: TGTGCCAGCAGCTTTAGAGACGAGCAGTACTTC

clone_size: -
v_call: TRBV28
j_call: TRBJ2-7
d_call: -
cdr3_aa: CASSLPYGGYYEQYF
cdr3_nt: TGTGCCAGCAGTTTACCATACGGCGGGTACTACGAGCAGTACTTC

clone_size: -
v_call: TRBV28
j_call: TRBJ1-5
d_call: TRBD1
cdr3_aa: CASLSGGETGEKDQPQHF
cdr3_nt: TGTGCCAGCCTCTCGGGCGGCGAAACAGGGGAAAAGGATCAGCCCCAGCATTTT

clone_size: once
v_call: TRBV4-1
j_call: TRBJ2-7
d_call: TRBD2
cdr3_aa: CASSQGLAGGPSGYEQYF
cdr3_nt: TGCGCCAGCAGCCAAGGACTAGCGGGAGGGCCCTCAGGATACGAGCAGTACTTC

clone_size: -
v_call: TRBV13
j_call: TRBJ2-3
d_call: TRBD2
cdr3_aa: CASSLGYGASGGADTQYF
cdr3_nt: TGTGCCAGCAGCTTAGGTTATGGGGCTAGCGGAGGGGCAGATACGCAGTATTTT

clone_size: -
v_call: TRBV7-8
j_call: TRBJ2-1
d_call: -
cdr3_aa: CASSLPGSRHNEQFF
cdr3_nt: TGTGCCAGCAGCTTACCCGGTAGCCGTCACAATGAGCAGTTCTTC

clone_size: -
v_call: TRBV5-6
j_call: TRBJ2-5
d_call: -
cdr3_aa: CASSFLRSQETQYF
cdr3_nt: TGTGCCAGCAGCTTCTTGCGGAGCCAAGAGACCCAGTACTTC

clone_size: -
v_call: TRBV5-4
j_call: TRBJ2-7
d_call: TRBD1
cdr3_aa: CASSGTGFEQYF
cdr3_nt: TGTGCCAGCAGCGGGACAGGGTTCGAGCAGTACTTC

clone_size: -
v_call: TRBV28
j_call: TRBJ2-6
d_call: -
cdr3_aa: CASSIQGWTPSGANVLTF
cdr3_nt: TGTGCCAGCAGTATTCAGGGATGGACACCCTCTGGGGCCAACGTCCTGACTTTC

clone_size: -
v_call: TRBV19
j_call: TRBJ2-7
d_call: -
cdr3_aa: CASSIVGGARYEQYF
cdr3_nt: TGTGCCAGTAGTATAGTGGGGGGAGCGCGCTACGAGCAGTACTTC

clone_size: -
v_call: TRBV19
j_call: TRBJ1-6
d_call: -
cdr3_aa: CASTSGDSPLHF
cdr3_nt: TGTGCCAGTACATCAGGGGATTCACCCCTCCACTTT

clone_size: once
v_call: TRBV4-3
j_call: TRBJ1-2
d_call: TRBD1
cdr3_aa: CASSQLGTGNGYTF
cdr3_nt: TGCGCCAGCAGCCAGCTGGGGACAGGGAATGGCTACACCTTC

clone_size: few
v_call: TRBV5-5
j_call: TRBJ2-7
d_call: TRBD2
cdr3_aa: CASHSGRSYEQYF
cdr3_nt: TGTGCCAGCCATAGCGGGAGGTCCTACGAGCAGTACTTC

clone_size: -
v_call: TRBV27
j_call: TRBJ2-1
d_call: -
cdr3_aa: CASSLVRDSYNEQFF
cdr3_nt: TGTGCCAGCAGTTTAGTCCGGGATTCCTACAATGAGCAGTTCTTC

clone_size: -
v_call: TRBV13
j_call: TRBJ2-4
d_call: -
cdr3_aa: CASSTSQEAPYF
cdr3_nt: TGTGCCAGCAGCACCTCTCAGGAGGCCCCGTACTTC

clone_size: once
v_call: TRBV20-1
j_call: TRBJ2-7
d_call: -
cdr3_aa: CSATKYEQYF
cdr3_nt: TGCAGTGCTACCAAATACGAGCAGTACTTC

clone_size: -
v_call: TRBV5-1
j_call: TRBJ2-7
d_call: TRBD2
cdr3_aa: CASSESGSVYEQYF
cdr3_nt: TGCGCCAGCAGCGAGAGCGGGAGTGTATACGAGCAGTACTTC

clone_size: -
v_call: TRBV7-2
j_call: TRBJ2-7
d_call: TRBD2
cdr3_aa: CASSHYPRTSGRARYEQYF
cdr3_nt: TGTGCCAGCAGCCATTACCCCCGAACTAGCGGGAGGGCCAGGTACGAGCAGTACTTC

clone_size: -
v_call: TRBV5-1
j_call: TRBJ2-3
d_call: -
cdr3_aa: CASSLGPGDTQYF
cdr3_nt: TGCGCCAGCAGCTTGGGGCCGGGAGATACGCAGTATTTT

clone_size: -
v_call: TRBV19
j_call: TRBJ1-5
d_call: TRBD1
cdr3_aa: CASSRDRVGGNQPQHF
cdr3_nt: TGTGCCAGTAGTAGGGACAGGGTTGGCGGCAATCAGCCCCAGCATTTT

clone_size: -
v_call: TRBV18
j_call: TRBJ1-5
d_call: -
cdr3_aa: CASSPSGQGNNQPQHF
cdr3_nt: TGTGCCAGCTCACCATCAGGTCAGGGGAACAATCAGCCCCAGCATTTT

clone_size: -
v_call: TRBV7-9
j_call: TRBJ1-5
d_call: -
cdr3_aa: CASSGGGENQPQHF
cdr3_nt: TGTGCCAGCAGCGGGGGGGGAGAAAACCAGCCCCAGCATTTT

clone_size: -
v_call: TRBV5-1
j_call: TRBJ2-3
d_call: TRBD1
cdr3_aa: CASSPSPGQGLRDTQYF
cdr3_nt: TGCGCCAGCAGCCCTAGCCCTGGACAGGGTTTAAGAGATACGCAGTATTTT

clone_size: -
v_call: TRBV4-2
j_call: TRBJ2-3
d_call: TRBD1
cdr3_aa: CASSQIGQGATDTQYF
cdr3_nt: TGTGCCAGCAGCCAAATCGGACAGGGGGCCACAGATACGCAGTATTTT

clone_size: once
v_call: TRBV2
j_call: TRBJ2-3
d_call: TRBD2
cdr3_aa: CASREGLAGDTQYF
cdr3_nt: TGTGCCAGCAGGGAGGGACTAGCAGGCGATACGCAGTATTTT

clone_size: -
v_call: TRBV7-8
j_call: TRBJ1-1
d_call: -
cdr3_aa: CASSRNRASNTEAFF
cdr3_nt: TGTGCCAGCAGCCGAAACAGGGCTTCGAACACTGAAGCTTTCTTT

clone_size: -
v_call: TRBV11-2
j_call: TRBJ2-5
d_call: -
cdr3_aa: CASSIGPHRAAQTQYF
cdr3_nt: TGTGCCAGCAGCATAGGGCCGCACAGGGCGGCACAGACCCAGTACTTC

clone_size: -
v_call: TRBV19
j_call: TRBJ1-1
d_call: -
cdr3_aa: CASSIGRNTEAFF
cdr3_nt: TGTGCCAGTAGTATAGGTAGGAACACTGAAGCTTTCTTT